The 14 T cell receptor beta chains given below trace back to one sample, sequenced in a study of blood T cell repertoires in COVID-19. Some clones are missing from TCRdb's copy, which holds only in-frame ones; the method was immunoSEQ multiplex PCR. The sample has about 230,000 clones, around four fifths seen once. Sequences were obtained from peripheral blood. The receptors were sampled from a woman in her 70s with active or convalescent COVID-19.

On this clone: Mismatch with germline at one junction end may stem from a read error. This chain links TRBV7-2 with TRBJ2-4, with D possibly TRBD2 on 5 matching bases. The germline V gene encodes CDR1 SGHTA and CDR2 FQGNSA. This CDR3 is built from 14 residues. In DNA form, the CDR3 reads TGTGCCAGCAGCTTAGGCTCAGGAGGTCTACGTGCGGACTTC. This gives the protein CASSLGSGGLRADF. The whole variable domain, remainder taken from reference TRBV7-2 and TRBJ2-4, is GAGVSQSPSNKVTEKGKDVELRCDPISGHTALYWYRQSLGQGLEFLIYFQGNSAPDKSGLPSDRFSAERTGGSVSTLTIQRTQQEDSAVYLCASSLGSGGLRADFGAGTRLSVL.

The rearrangement joins TRBV9 to TRBJ2-1, with 10 bases fitting TRBD2. V lost 0 bases to trimming and J lost 0 bases; unmatched junction nucleotides: 3. This CDR3 region has 17 residues. Germline CDR1 reads SGDLS; CDR2 reads YYNGEE. As DNA, the CDR3 is TGTGCCAGCAGCGTAGAACTAGCGGGATACTCCTACAATGAGCAGTTCTTC. It is translated as CASSVELAGYSYNEQFF.

This clone was observed a few times. J is TRBJ2-6 and V is TRBV11-2, with 10 bases that match TRBD2. CDR1 and CDR2 from the germline V gene are SGHAT and FQNNGV. The V gene end was trimmed by 4 bases and the J gene end by 0 bases; junction bases not matched to a gene: 9. The CDR3 sequence is 19 residues long. CDR3 region: CASSWSGTSANSGANVLTF. DNA for the CDR3: TGTGCCAGCAGCTGGAGCGGGACTAGCGCCAACTCTGGGGCCAACGTCCTGACTTTC.

The gene calls are TRBV4-1 and TRBJ2-7; 10 bases fit TRBD2. With 0 bases clipped from V and 0 bases from J, the junction kept 14 bases outside the gene matches. In germline, CDR1 is MGHRA, CDR2 YSYEKL. This CDR3 spans 20 amino acids. CDR3 loop: CASSQDEPKAGGPPSYEQYF. The CDR3 coding sequence is TGCGCCAGCAGCCAAGATGAGCCAAAAGCGGGAGGGCCTCCCTCCTACGAGCAGTACTTC.

V is TRBV7-8 and J is TRBJ1-4, with a tentative D call TRBD1 (5 bases). Germline V gives CDR1 SGHVS, CDR2 FQNEAQ. V gave up 0 bases and J gave up 4 bases, with 12 bases separating them. There are 16 residues in the CDR3. The CDR3 DNA reads as TGTGCCAGCAGCTTAGCGGCAGGGTTGAGTAATGAAAAACTGTTTTTT. Protein sequence: CASSLAAGLSNEKLFF.

This chain joins TRBV5-4 and TRBJ1-1; TRBD1 might be the D (5 bases). Trimming pared 3 bases from V and 6 bases from J, leaving 9 bases between. There are 12 residues in the CDR3. The germline CDR1 and CDR2 sequences are SGHNT and YYREEE (reference sequence). CDR3 nucleotide sequence: TGTGCCAGCAGCTGGGACTCTTCTGAAGCTTTCTTT. Its protein is CASSWDSSEAFF.

The rearrangement joins TRBV10-3 to TRBJ1-2; D possibly corresponds to TRBD1 (5 bases). The germline V gene encodes CDR1 ENHRY and CDR2 SYGVKD. CDR3 length: 15 residues. V shed 3 bases and J shed 7 bases, with 18 bases lying between them. The CDR3 loop reads CAISDFGGREGGYTF. The CDR3 DNA is TGTGCCATCAGTGATTTTGGGGGGAGAGAAGGTGGCTACACCTTC.

The table lists this clone with a few counts. V and J are TRBV4-2 and TRBJ1-5; 7 positions agree with TRBD1. Germline assignment: CDR1 LGHNA and CDR2 YNFKEQ. This CDR3 has 13 amino acids. The ends lost 4 bases at V and 8 bases at J; junction bases unmatched: 5. The DNA of the CDR3 is TGTGCCAGCAGCCCCCAGGGGGAAGAGCCCCAGCATTTT. This encodes CASSPQGEEPQHF.

The chain carries TRBV7-9 and TRBJ2-1; no clear D. V gave up 11 bases and J gave up 5 bases, with 13 bases separating them. The CDR3 contains 12 residues. Germline CDR1 and CDR2: SEHNR and FQNEAQ (reference sequence). DNA of the CDR3: TGTGCCTCCAGAGGAGTCGACAATGAGCAGTTCTTC. Its protein is CASRGVDNEQFF. The entire variable domain, with the rest obtained from reference TRBV7-9 and TRBJ2-1, is as follows: DTGVSQNPRHKITKRGQNVTFRCDPISEHNRLYWYRQTLGQGPEFLTYFQNEAQLEKSRLLSDRFSAERPKGSFSTLEIQRTEQGDSAMYLCASRGVDNEQFFGPGTRLTVL.

The chain couples TRBV4-3 to TRBJ2-6; TRBD1 agrees at 8 bases. Germline CDR1 and CDR2: LGHNA and YSLEER. The CDR3 length is 18 residues. V was pared by 2 bases and J by 1 base, with 7 bases of the junction left unmatched. The CDR3 loop reads CASSQRYTGGSGANVLTF. The CDR3 DNA sequence: TGCGCCAGCAGCCAACGATACACAGGGGGATCTGGGGCCAACGTCCTGACTTTC.

The chain carries TRBV18 and TRBJ2-7; D is possibly TRBD1 (5 bases). CDR1 and CDR2 (germline): KGHSH, LQKENI. V lost 2 bases and J lost 2, with 7 bases in between. CDR3 length equals 13 residues. The CDR3 coding sequence is TGTGCCAGCTCACCAGGGGCCCCCTACGAGCAGTACTTC. This translates into CASSPGAPYEQYF.

The chain couples TRBV9 to TRBJ2-5; tentatively, D is TRBD2 (7 bases). CDR1 is SGDLS, CDR2 YYNGEE, per germline. The CDR3 is 16 amino acids. Trimming shortened V by 4 bases and J by 1 base, and 17 bases separated the two germline ends. The CDR3: CASSPSWRGPQETQYF. In DNA form, the CDR3 reads TGTGCCAGCAGCCCATCCTGGCGGGGGCCCCAAGAGACCCAGTACTTC. Drawing the rest from reference TRBV9 and TRBJ2-5, the complete variable domain is DSGVTQTPKHLITATGQRVTLRCSPRSGDLSVYWYQQSLDQGLQFLIQYYNGEERAKGNILERFSAQQFPDLHSELNLSSLELGDSALYFCASSPSWRGPQETQYFGPGTRLLVL.

The CDR3 loop is CASSQLEGTDTQYF. The DNA of the CDR3 is TGCGCCAGCAGCCAACTCGAAGGCACAGATACGCAGTATTTT. V usage is TRBV5-1 and J usage is TRBJ2-3; no clear D. Trimming removed 4 bases at V and 1 base at J, with 10 bases between. This CDR3 has 14 amino acids. Germline V gene lookup returns CDR1 SGHRS and CDR2 YFSETQ. Full variable domain (remainder filled in from reference TRBV5-1 and TRBJ2-3): KAGVTQTPRYLIKTRGQQVTLSCSPISGHRSVSWYQQTPGQGLQFLFEYFSETQRNKGNFPGRFSGRQFSNSRSEMNVSTLELGDSALYLCASSQLEGTDTQYFGPGTRLTVL.

This chain connects TRBV29-1 to TRBJ2-3; D unclear. The CDR3 is made up of 11 amino acids. Trimming removed 7 bases from V and 2 bases from J, with 7 bases in between. Germline V gene data show CDR1 as SQVTM and CDR2 as ANQGSEA. This CDR3 reads CSGGLTDTQYF. The CDR3 nucleotides read TGCAGCGGGGGTCTCACAGATACGCAGTATTTT.